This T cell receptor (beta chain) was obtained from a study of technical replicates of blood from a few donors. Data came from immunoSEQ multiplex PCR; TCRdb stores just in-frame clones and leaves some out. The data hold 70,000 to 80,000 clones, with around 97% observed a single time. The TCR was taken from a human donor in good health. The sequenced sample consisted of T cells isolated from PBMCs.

CDR3 bases: TGCGCCAGGGTGGGGCCTACTAATGAAAAACTGTTTTTT. The encoded protein is CARVGPTNEKLFF. The rearrangement uses TRBV10-1 and TRBJ1-4; D might be TRBD1 (5 bases). Germline assignment: CDR1 WNHNN and CDR2 SYGVQD (reference sequence). The CDR3 contains 13 residues. V was trimmed by 9 bases and J by 2 bases, leaving 10 bases between them.